These T cell receptor beta chains were read from a single sample in a study of graft-versus-host responses after intestinal transplantation. TCRdb's copy holds only in-frame clones and misses some; the assay was immunoSEQ multiplex PCR. The sample holds over 80,000 clones; roughly 92% are singletons and the top ten take roughly 0.4%. These TCRs' antigens remain unknown. Sequenced here: unstimulated CD8+ T cells sorted from spleen or lymph node cells, sampled before transplant. The receptor source for this set is a human donor who was the organ donor for an intestinal transplant. CDR3s include the opening cysteine and the closing phenylalanine or tryptophan. A D gene is named only where the DNA matches it firmly. Clone sizes are given selectively: once, few, many, or a class where the clone is expanded.

-	TRBV28	TRBJ2-7	-	CASSSPRRGPFYEQYF	TGTGCCAGCAGTTCCCCGAGGAGGGGGCCATTCTACGAGCAGTACTTC
-	TRBV12-5	TRBJ2-1	TRBD1	CASGLRGQGARNEQFF	TGTGCTAGTGGTTTGAGGGGGCAGGGGGCTAGGAATGAGCAGTTCTTC
-	TRBV27	TRBJ1-5	-	CASSLGRNQPQHF	TGTGCCAGCAGTTTAGGCCGCAATCAGCCCCAGCATTTT
-	TRBV15	TRBJ1-1	-	CATTLEVGTEAFF	TGTGCCACCACCCTGGAGGTTGGGACTGAAGCTTTCTTT
-	TRBV5-1	TRBJ2-3	-	CASSLERQSGTDTQYF	TGCGCCAGCAGCTTGGAACGACAGTCAGGCACAGATACGCAGTATTTT
-	TRBV27	TRBJ1-1	-	CASSLGPRAEAFF	TGTGCCAGCAGTCTCGGTCCCAGGGCTGAAGCTTTCTTT
-	TRBV7-8	TRBJ2-6	TRBD1	CAGLTFDRDSGANVLTF	TGTGCCGGCCTGACTTTCGACAGGGACTCTGGGGCCAACGTCCTGACTTTC
-	TRBV7-9	TRBJ1-2	TRBD1	CASSWTGSGWNGYTF	TGTGCCAGCAGCTGGACAGGGTCCGGTTGGAATGGCTACACCTTC
-	TRBV4-3	TRBJ1-4	-	CASSQDLIGEGEKLFF	TGCGCCAGCAGCCAAGATTTAATAGGGGAAGGTGAAAAACTGTTTTTT
once	TRBV5-1	TRBJ2-7	-	CASSAAGSPYEQYF	TGCGCCAGCAGCGCCGCCGGGAGTCCCTACGAGCAGTACTTC
few	TRBV6-1	TRBJ1-5	-	CASSAKIILGRYQPQHF	TGTGCCAGCAGTGCTAAAATTATACTGGGCAGATATCAGCCCCAGCATTTT
-	TRBV29-1	TRBJ1-2	-	CSVDSRQGYGYTF	TGCAGCGTTGACTCGCGGCAGGGCTATGGCTACACCTTC
-	TRBV29-1	TRBJ1-2	TRBD1	CSAGQGLYYGYTF	TGCAGCGCCGGACAGGGACTCTACTATGGCTACACCTTC
-	TRBV27	TRBJ1-2	TRBD1	CAGSLSRDRGYTF	TGTGCCGGCAGTTTAAGCAGGGACAGGGGCTACACCTTC
few	TRBV7-9	TRBJ2-7	TRBD2	CASSRTSGSYEQYF	TGTGCCAGCAGCCGGACTAGCGGTTCCTACGAGCAGTACTTC
-	TRBV6-6	TRBJ1-2	TRBD1	CASGRGGASNYGYTF	TGTGCCAGCGGTAGAGGGGGCGCCTCTAACTATGGCTACACCTTC
-	TRBV7-2	TRBJ1-1	-	CASSSAGIEAFF	TGTGCCAGCAGCTCGGCAGGGATTGAAGCTTTCTTT
-	TRBV28	TRBJ2-2	-	CASGSTGELFF	TGTGCCAGCGGCAGCACCGGGGAGCTGTTTTTT
-	TRBV19	TRBJ2-7	-	CASSWGGAPNEQYF	TGTGCCAGTAGTTGGGGGGGCGCCCCGAACGAGCAGTACTTC
-	TRBV6-5	TRBJ1-2	TRBD1	CASSYSGGANGGYTF	TGTGCCAGCAGTTACTCAGGGGGCGCGAATGGGGGCTACACCTTC
-	TRBV11-1	TRBJ1-1	-	CASSREDPIGEAFF	TGTGCCAGCAGCCGGGAGGACCCTATTGGTGAAGCTTTCTTT
-	TRBV27	TRBJ2-1	-	CASSSYSPYSYNEQFF	TGTGCCAGCAGTTCCTATTCTCCGTACTCCTACAATGAGCAGTTCTTC
-	TRBV7-9	TRBJ2-5	TRBD2	CASSLASGGARETQYF	TGTGCCAGCAGCTTGGCTAGCGGGGGGGCCAGAGAGACCCAGTACTTC
-	TRBV27	TRBJ2-3	-	CASSSRRGLVATDTQYF	TGTGCCAGCAGTTCCAGAAGGGGACTGGTGGCCACAGATACGCAGTATTTT
-	TRBV13	TRBJ1-2	-	CASSLGLGLNYGYTF	TGTGCCAGCAGCTTAGGCCTCGGTCTCAACTATGGCTACACCTTC
-	TRBV5-8	TRBJ1-6	-	CASSTRTVSYNSPLHF	TGTGCCAGCAGCACCCGGACAGTCTCCTATAATTCACCCCTCCACTTT
-	TRBV27	TRBJ2-7	-	CASSPGQLYEQYF	TGTGCCAGCAGTCCCGGACAGCTCTACGAGCAGTACTTC
-	TRBV29-1	TRBJ2-5	TRBD1	CSVIAGGGWETQYF	TGCAGCGTTATAGCAGGGGGCGGGTGGGAGACCCAGTACTTC
-	TRBV6-5	TRBJ2-5	-	CASSQDRYYQETQYF	TGTGCCAGCAGTCAAGACAGGTACTACCAAGAGACCCAGTACTTC
-	TRBV27	TRBJ1-1	-	CASSFRGIGTEAFF	TGTGCCAGCAGTTTCAGGGGCATAGGCACTGAAGCTTTCTTT
-	TRBV29-1	TRBJ2-7	TRBD1	CSVATGSSYEQYF	TGCAGCGTCGCGACAGGGAGCTCCTACGAGCAGTACTTC
-	TRBV7-6	TRBJ2-3	TRBD2	CASSLVGGGDTQYF	TGTGCCAGCAGCTTAGTTGGCGGGGGAGATACGCAGTATTTT
-	TRBV11-2	TRBJ2-7	-	CASSYPGEQYF	TGTGCCAGCAGCTACCCCGGCGAGCAGTACTTC
-	TRBV7-8	TRBJ2-3	-	CASSQRRGPITDTQYF	TGTGCCAGCAGCCAGAGGAGGGGGCCTATAACAGATACGCAGTATTTT
few	TRBV5-6	TRBJ1-3	-	CASHAGGLNTIYF	TGTGCCAGCCACGCCGGGGGGTTAAACACCATATATTTT
-	TRBV9	TRBJ2-5	-	CASSVAMASVETQYF	TGTGCCAGCAGCGTAGCTATGGCTAGCGTTGAGACCCAGTACTTC
-	TRBV27	TRBJ1-5	TRBD1	CASSRTGDQPQHF	TGTGCCAGCAGTCGGACAGGGGATCAGCCCCAGCATTTT
-	TRBV19	TRBJ1-1	TRBD1	CASSTGGNTEAFF	TGTGCCAGTAGCACAGGGGGGAACACTGAAGCTTTCTTT
-	TRBV7-3	TRBJ2-7	TRBD2	CASSLGGGGSYEQYF	TGTGCCAGCAGCTTAGGGGGGGGTGGTTCCTACGAGCAGTACTTC
-	TRBV29-1	TRBJ1-2	-	CSVDLAADSSNYGYTF	TGCAGCGTAGATCTAGCCGCGGACAGCTCTAACTATGGCTACACCTTC
-	TRBV4-1	TRBJ2-3	TRBD2	CASSQEFPSGVEDTQYF	TGCGCCAGCAGCCAAGAATTTCCTAGCGGGGTGGAAGATACGCAGTATTTT
-	TRBV28	TRBJ1-2	TRBD1	CASSAPGQGAMGGYTF	TGTGCCAGCAGTGCCCCTGGACAGGGGGCAATGGGAGGCTACACCTTC
-	TRBV6-6	TRBJ1-2	-	CASTMQVYYGYTF	TGTGCCAGCACCATGCAGGTATACTATGGCTACACCTTC
-	TRBV10-1	TRBJ1-2	TRBD1	CASQGANYGYTF	TGCGCTAGCCAGGGGGCTAACTATGGCTACACCTTC
-	TRBV13	TRBJ2-6	-	CASSFRADGANVLTF	TGTGCCAGCAGCTTCAGGGCTGATGGAGCCAACGTCCTGACTTTC
-	TRBV4-1	TRBJ1-2	TRBD1	CASSQGQGLVYGYTF	TGCGCCAGCAGCCAAGGACAGGGGTTAGTCTATGGCTACACCTTC
-	TRBV2	TRBJ1-6	-	CASSEVGGPVLGSYNSPLHF	TGTGCCAGCAGTGAAGTCGGGGGGCCGGTCTTAGGGTCCTATAATTCACCCCTCCACTTT
-	TRBV5-6	TRBJ2-7	-	CASSLYRAYEQYF	TGTGCCAGCAGCTTGTACCGGGCCTACGAGCAGTACTTC
-	TRBV27	TRBJ2-1	TRBD1	CASSHLPGQGVYNEQFF	TGTGCCAGCAGTCACCTCCCGGGACAGGGGGTTTACAATGAGCAGTTCTTC
-	TRBV5-6	TRBJ2-1	TRBD2	CASSLGGAINEQFF	TGTGCCAGCAGCCTCGGGGGGGCGATCAATGAGCAGTTCTTC
-	TRBV28	TRBJ1-6	TRBD1	CASSTYRGPNSPLHF	TGTGCCAGCAGTACTTACAGGGGGCCCAATTCACCCCTCCACTTT
-	TRBV7-9	TRBJ1-1	-	CASSLGAAAEAFF	TGTGCCAGCAGCTTAGGGGCAGCCGCTGAAGCTTTCTTT
once	TRBV7-9	TRBJ2-7	TRBD1	CASSPRTGYAYEQYF	TGTGCCAGCAGCCCCCGGACAGGGTACGCCTACGAGCAGTACTTC